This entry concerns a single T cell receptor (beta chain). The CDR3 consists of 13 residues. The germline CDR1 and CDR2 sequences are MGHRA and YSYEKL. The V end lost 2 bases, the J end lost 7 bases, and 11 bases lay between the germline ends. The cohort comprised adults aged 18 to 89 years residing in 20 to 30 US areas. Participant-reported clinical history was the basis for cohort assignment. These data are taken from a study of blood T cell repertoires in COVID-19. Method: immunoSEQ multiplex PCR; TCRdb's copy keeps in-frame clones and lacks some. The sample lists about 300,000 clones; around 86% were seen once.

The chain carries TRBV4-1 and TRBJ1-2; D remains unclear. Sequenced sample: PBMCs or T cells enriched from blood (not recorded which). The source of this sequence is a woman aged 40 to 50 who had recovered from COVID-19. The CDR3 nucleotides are TGCGCCAGCAGCCAACTAGAGGGTACTGGCTACACCTTC. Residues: CASSQLEGTGYTF.